This TCR beta chain stems from a study of blood T cells in healthy people across ages (dated by TCRdb to 2014 to 2015). Describing the broader study: In model experiments, template switching captured about one uniquely barcoded TCR beta cDNA molecule for every two T cells. The donors were divided into four age groups: young (average around 17 years), middle-aged (under 40), aged (approximately 62) and long-lived (around 87). Age-related changes in TCR beta repertoire diversity were measured in the study by deep sequencing normalized with unique cDNA molecular identifiers. The study analyzed two additional independent replicas of 1 million unique cDNA reads from the same blood draw for two donors, one aged 18 to 29 and one aged 80 or older. To avoid experimental bias, donors of different ages were randomly spread across the sequencing lanes.

Of note for this clonotype: Its antigen target is currently unknown. No clone much larger than this one lies a single base away; base qualities are absent.

Donors were a few dozen systemically healthy Caucasian individuals from Russia aged 6 to 90 years. Each donor gave 8 to 10 milliliters of peripheral blood, collected into EDTA-treated Vacutainer tubes. Ficoll-Paque density-gradient centrifugation was used to isolate PBMCs, with at least 6.5 million per sample. Trizol reagent was used to extract total RNA from PBMCs, with at least 5 micrograms per sample. For every donor, an aliquot of PBMCs went through flow cytometry to measure the percentages of naive CD45RAhigh/CD27high T cells. There are 12 amino acids in the CDR3, from cysteine to phenylalanine inclusive. Only the CDR3 DNA stays, 36 bases, in frame from base 1. V has 4 bases trimmed and J has 14 bases trimmed; junction bases matching no gene number 6. CDR1 SGHTA and CDR2 FQGNSA were looked up in the germline V gene. Paper-wide results and their limitations: There was a strong correlation between observed TCR beta diversity and the percentage of naive T cells measured by flow cytometry. Observed TCR beta diversity per million T cells fell roughly linearly with age, and a significant reduction was already apparent by age about 43. Since profiling was done on bulk unsorted PBMCs, naive and antigen-experienced compartments could not be conclusively compared. Because the CMV infection status of the donors was unknown, age-related changes in expanded clonotypes may potentially have been confounded. Total diversity estimates from one million sequenced T cells were considered lower bounds and underestimates. Compared with the aged group, more naive CD4+ T cells, fewer expanded clones and increased TCR diversity were shown by the long-lived group, suggesting age selection.

Library construction relied on 5' RACE. The sequencing machine was an Illumina HiSeq 2500. A second PCR of about 7 to 12 cycles was run with a J-beta primer mix and a sample-barcoded 5' primer. A unique molecular identifier was introduced onto each TCR beta cDNA molecule by a template-switch 5' adaptor carrying 12 random nucleotides. Each sample yielded at least 2.5 million CDR3-containing paired-end reads. First-strand cDNA was synthesized from all RNA with the Mint cDNA synthesis kit, primed by a TRBC-specific oligonucleotide. Following uracil-DNA glycosylase treatment, a first 18-cycle PCR with universal primers M1SS and BC2_uni_R was performed on all cDNA. The source study handled its data this way. For normalization, 1 million high-quality reads, each with a distinct molecular identifier, were randomly selected from each sample. Reads with shared molecular identifiers were discarded instead of being binned into consensus sequences. MiTCR, run with a Q25 quality threshold and the strictest error-elimination algorithm, handled CDR3 identification, clonotype clustering and error correction. A nonparametric unseen species model with Euler transformation was used to estimate lower-bound total TCR beta diversity. The public sequencing data were trimmed at Q25 with fastp and processed into clonotypes with MiXCR by TCRdb, which kept only in-frame beta chains. Every distinct CDR3 protein forms one entry, paired with its most common genes and DNA. What appears here as the V and J calls and clone size reflects TCRdb's work, not the paper's. This sample lists about 940,000 distinct CDR3 sequences; around 48% were detected once. Clones ranked in the top ten supply roughly 13% of the sample.

The sequence derives from a man younger than 45 in good health. The chain links TRBV7-2 with TRBJ2-4; 9 junctional bases match TRBD2. The source material was blood. The base sequence is TGTGCCAGCAGCTGGCGGGGGGGCCTGAAGTACTTC. It is translated as CASSWRGGLKYF.